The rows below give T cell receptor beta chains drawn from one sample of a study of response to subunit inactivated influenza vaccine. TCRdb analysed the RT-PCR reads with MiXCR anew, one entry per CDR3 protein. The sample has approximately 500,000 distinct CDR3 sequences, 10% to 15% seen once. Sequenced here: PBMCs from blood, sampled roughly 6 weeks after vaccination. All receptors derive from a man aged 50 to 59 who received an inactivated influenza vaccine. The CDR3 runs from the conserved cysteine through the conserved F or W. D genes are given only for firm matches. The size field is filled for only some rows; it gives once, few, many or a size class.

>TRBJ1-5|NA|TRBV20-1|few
TGCAGTGCTCATGGACTGCTGTCTGGTAATCAGCCCCAGCATTTT
CSAHGLLSGNQPQHF
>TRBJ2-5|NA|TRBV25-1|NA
TGTGCCAGCAGTGAATGGTCCCAAGAGACCCAGTACTTC
CASSEWSQETQYF
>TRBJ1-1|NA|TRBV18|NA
TGTGCCAGCTCACCCGCCTACCGATATGAAGCTTTCTTT
CASSPAYRYEAFF
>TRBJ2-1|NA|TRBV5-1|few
TGCGCCAGCAGCTTGGCCGGAGGCTTTGACGGTGAGCAGTTCTTC
CASSLAGGFDGEQFF
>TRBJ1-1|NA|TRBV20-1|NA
TGCAGTGCTCGCCGGGCCATCACGAGTACTGAAGCTTTCTTT
CSARRAITSTEAFF
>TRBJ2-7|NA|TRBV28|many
TGTGCCAGCAGTTTCTTAGGACGGGACTACGAGCAGTACTTC
CASSFLGRDYEQYF
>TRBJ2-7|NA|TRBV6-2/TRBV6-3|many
TGTGCCAGCAGTCCACAGGGTCGGAACTACGAGCAGTACTTC
CASSPQGRNYEQYF
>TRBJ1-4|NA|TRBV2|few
TGTGCCAGCATAGAAGACTGGGGTGAAAAACTGTTTTTT
CASIEDWGEKLFF
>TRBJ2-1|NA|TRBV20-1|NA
TGCAGTGCTAGTGCGGGGAGCTCCTACAATGAGCAGTTCTTC
CSASAGSSYNEQFF
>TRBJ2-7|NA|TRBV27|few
TGTGCCAGCAGTTTATCTGTCGGGAGCAGGCACGAGCAGTACTTC
CASSLSVGSRHEQYF
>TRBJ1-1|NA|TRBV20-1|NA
TGCAGTGCTAGAGATTTCATGGCAGATGAAGCTTTCTTT
CSARDFMADEAFF
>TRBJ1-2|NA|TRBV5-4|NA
TGTGCCAGCAGCTTGGTGGCCCAGCCCTCTCTCTATGGCTACACCTTC
CASSLVAQPSLYGYTF
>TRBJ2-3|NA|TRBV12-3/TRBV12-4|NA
TGTGCCAGCAGTTTTCGCGGGGCCCTCACAGATACGCAGTATTTT
CASSFRGALTDTQYF
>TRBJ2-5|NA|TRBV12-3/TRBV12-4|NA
TGTGCCAGCAGTCCGACAGGCCAAGAGACCCAGTACTTC
CASSPTGQETQYF
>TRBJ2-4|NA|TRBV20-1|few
TGCAGTGCCGCCCTCAGGGGAGGCAAAAACATTCAGTACTTC
CSAALRGGKNIQYF
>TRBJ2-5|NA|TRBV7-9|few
TGTGCCAGCAGCCCAGCGAGGGCAGGAGAGACCCAGTACTTC
CASSPARAGETQYF
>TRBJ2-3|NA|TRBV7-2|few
TGTGCCAGCACCTTTACCCCACCCGATACGCAGTATTTT
CASTFTPPDTQYF
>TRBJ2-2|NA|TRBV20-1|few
TGCAGTGCTAGAGAATGGACTGAATCGTGGGAGCTGTTTTTT
CSAREWTESWELFF
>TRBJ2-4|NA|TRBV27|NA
TGTGCCAGCAGCATAGGGTCGACAGGGAGGATTCAGTACTTC
CASSIGSTGRIQYF
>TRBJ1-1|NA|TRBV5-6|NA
TGTGCCAGCAGCTTGTTTCAACAGACGCCTGAAGCTTTCTTT
CASSLFQQTPEAFF
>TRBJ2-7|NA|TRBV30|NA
TGTGCCTGGGCTCCGGGACTCTTGAGCGAGCAGTACTTC
CAWAPGLLSEQYF
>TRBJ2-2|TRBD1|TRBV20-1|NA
TGCAGTGCTAGAGATCTGAGGGGGCGTGACACCGGGGAGCTGTTTTTT
CSARDLRGRDTGELFF
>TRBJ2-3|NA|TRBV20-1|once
TGCAGTGCTAGAGTTCCTGGATTATCAGATACGCAGTATTTT
CSARVPGLSDTQYF
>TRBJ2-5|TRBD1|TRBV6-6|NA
TGTGCCAGCAGTCGACAGGGCGTCGAGACCCAGTACTTC
CASSRQGVETQYF
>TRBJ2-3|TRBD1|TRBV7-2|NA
TGTGCCAGCAGCCCCTCCCAGGGGGCGGGAGATACGCAGTATTTT
CASSPSQGAGDTQYF
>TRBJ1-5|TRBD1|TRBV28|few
TGTGCCAGCAGTTTATTTGGGAGTGGACAGGGAGGCAATCAGCCCCAGCATTTT
CASSLFGSGQGGNQPQHF
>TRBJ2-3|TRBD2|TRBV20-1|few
TGCAGTGCTAGGTGGACTAGCGGGGTGGCAGATACGCAGTATTTT
CSARWTSGVADTQYF
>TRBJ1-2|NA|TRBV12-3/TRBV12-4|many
TGTGCCAGCAGTCCTGACAGGTCATATGGCTACACCTTC
CASSPDRSYGYTF
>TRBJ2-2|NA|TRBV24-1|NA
TGTGCCACCTCCCCCCCAGGGGCGCCGAACACCGGGGAGCTGTTTTTT
CATSPPGAPNTGELFF
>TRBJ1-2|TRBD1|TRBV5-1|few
TGCGCCAGCAGCCCTGGACAGGGACGGGGCTACACCTTC
CASSPGQGRGYTF
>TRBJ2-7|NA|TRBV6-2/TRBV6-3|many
TGTGCCAGCAGTTCCGGGGACGGATTTTCCTACGAGCAGTACTTC
CASSSGDGFSYEQYF
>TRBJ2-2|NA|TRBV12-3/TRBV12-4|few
TGTGCCAGCAGTTTAGATGAGGGGGGGCCGAACACCGGGGAGCTGTTTTTT
CASSLDEGGPNTGELFF
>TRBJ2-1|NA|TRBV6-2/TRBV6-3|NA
TGTGCCAGCAGTGCCCAACATGAGCAGTTCTTC
CASSAQHEQFF
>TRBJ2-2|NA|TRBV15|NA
TGTGCCACCCCAGGGGACATAAACACCGGGGAGCTGTTTTTT
CATPGDINTGELFF
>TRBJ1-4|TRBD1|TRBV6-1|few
TGTGCCAGCAGCAAGACAGGGGGCTTTGAAAAACTGTTTTTT
CASSKTGGFEKLFF
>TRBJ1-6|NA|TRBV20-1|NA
TGCAGTGCCCAAAGGGCGCGGTCACCCCTCCACTTT
CSAQRARSPLHF
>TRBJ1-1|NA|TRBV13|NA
TGTGCCAGCAGGCTGGGAAGCACTGAAGCTTTCTTT
CASRLGSTEAFF
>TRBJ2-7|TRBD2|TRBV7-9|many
TGTGCCAGCAGCTTAGTCCCCGCCGGGGGGGCACCCTACGAGCAGTACTTC
CASSLVPAGGAPYEQYF
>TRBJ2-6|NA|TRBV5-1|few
TGCGCCAGCACCGGGGGGCGTTCTGGGGCCAACGTCCTGACTTTC
CASTGGRSGANVLTF
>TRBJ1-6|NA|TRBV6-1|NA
TGTGCCAGCACCTACGGCAGCGTGAATTCACCCCTCCACTTT
CASTYGSVNSPLHF